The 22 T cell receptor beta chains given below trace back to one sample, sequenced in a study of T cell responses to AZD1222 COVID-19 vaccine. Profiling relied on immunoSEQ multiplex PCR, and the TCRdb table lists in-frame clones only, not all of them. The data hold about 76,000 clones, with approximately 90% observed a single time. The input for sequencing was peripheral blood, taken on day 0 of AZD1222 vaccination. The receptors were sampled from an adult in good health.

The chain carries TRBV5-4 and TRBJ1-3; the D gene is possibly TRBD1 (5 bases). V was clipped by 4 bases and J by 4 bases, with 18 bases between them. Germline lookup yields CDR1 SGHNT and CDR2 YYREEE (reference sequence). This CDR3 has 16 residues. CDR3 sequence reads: CASSPRVSGAGNTIYF. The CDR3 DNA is TGTGCCAGCAGCCCACGGGTCTCCGGGGCAGGAAACACCATATATTTT.

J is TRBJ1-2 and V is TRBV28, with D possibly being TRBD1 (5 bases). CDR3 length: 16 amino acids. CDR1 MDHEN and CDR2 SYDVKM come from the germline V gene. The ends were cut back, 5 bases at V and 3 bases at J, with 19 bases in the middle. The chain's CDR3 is CASSPHPLGEHYGYTF. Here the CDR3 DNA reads TGTGCCAGCAGTCCGCACCCTTTGGGGGAACACTATGGCTACACCTTC.

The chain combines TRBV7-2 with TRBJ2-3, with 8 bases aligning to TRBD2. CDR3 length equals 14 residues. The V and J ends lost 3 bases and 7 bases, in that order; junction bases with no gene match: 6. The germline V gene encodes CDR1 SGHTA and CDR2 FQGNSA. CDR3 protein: CASSFGGGLNTQYF. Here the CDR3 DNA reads TGTGCCAGCAGCTTCGGGGGGGGCCTAAATACGCAGTATTTT.

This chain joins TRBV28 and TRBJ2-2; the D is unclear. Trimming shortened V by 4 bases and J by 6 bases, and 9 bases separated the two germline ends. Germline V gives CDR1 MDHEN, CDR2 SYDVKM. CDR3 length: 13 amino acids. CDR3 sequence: CASSSALAGELFF. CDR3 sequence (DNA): TGTGCCAGCAGTTCAGCCTTGGCCGGGGAGCTGTTTTTT.

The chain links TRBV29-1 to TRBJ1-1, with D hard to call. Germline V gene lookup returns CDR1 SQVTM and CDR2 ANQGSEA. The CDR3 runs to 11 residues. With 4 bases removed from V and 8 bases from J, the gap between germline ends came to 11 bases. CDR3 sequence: CSVVGDWEAFF. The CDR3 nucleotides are TGCAGCGTTGTCGGGGATTGGGAAGCTTTCTTT.

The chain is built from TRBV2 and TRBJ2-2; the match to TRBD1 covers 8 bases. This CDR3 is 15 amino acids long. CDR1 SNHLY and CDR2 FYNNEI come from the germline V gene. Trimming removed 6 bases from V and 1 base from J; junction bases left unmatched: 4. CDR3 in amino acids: CASSRDRMNTGELFF. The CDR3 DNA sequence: TGTGCCAGCAGCCGGGACAGGATGAACACCGGGGAGCTGTTTTTT. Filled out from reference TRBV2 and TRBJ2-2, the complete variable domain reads EPEVTQTPSHQVTQMGQEVILRCVPISNHLYFYWYRQILGQKVEFLVSFYNNEISEKSEIFDDQFSVERPDGSNFTLKIRSTKLEDSAMYFCASSRDRMNTGELFFGEGSRLTVL.

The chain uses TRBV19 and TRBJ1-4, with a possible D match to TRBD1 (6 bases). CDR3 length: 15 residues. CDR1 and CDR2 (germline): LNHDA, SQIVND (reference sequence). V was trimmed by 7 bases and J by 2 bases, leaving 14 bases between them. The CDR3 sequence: CASTPGGATNEKLFF. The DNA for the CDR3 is TGTGCCAGTACCCCTGGGGGGGCCACTAATGAAAAACTGTTTTTT.

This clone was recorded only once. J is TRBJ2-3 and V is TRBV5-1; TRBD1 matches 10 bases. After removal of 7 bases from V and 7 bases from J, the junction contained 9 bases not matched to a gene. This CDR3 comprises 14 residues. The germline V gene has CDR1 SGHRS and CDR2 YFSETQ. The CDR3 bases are TGCGCCAGCCGGGGACAGGGGTTGAGTTATACGCAGTATTTT. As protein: CASRGQGLSYTQYF.

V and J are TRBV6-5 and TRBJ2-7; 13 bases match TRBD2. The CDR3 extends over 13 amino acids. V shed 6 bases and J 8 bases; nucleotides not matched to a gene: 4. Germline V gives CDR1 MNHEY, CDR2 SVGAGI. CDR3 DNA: TGTGCCAGCAGCGGACTAGCGGGGGCGAAGCAGTACTTC. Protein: CASSGLAGAKQYF.

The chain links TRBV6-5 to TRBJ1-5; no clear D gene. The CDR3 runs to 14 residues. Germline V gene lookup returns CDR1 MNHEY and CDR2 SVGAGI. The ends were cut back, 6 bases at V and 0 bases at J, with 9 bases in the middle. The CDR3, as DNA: TGTGCCAGCAGCTCGATCAATAGCAATCAGCCCCAGCATTTT. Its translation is CASSSINSNQPQHF.

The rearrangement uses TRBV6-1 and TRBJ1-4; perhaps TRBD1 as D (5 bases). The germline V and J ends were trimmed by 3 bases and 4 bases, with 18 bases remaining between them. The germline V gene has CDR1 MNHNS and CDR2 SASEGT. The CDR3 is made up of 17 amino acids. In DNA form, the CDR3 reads TGTGCCAGCAGTGACGGCCCCGTGACAGTGAATAATGAAAAACTGTTTTTT. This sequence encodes CASSDGPVTVNNEKLFF.

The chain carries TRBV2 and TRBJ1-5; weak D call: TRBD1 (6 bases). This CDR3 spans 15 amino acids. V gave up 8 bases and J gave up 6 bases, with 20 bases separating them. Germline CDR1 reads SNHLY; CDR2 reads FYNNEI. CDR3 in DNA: TGTGCCAGCGACAGCGTCATATTAGGGGGTCAGCCCCAGCATTTT. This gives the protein CASDSVILGGQPQHF.

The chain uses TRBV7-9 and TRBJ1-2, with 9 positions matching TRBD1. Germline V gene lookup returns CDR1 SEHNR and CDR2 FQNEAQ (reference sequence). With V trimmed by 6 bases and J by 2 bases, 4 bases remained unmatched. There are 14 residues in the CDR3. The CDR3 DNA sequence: TGTGCCAGCAGACTGGACAGGGGAAACTATGGCTACACCTTC. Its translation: CASRLDRGNYGYTF.

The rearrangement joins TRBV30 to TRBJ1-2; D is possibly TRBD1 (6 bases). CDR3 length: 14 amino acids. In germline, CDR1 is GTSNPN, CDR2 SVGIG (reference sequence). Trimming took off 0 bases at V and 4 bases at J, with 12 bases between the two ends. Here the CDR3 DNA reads TGTGCCTGGAGTGTAGGGGGGAGATCCTATGGCTACACCTTC. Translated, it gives CAWSVGGRSYGYTF. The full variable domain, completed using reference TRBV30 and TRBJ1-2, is SQTIHQWPATLVQPVGSPLSLECTVEGTSNPNLYWYRQAAGRGLQLLFYSVGIGQISSEVPQNLSASRPQDRQFILSSKKLLLSDSGFYLCAWSVGGRSYGYTFGSGTRLTVV.

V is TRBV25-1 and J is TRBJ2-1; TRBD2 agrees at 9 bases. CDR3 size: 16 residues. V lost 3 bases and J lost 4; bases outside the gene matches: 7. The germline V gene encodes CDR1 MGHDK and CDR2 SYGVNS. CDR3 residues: CASSDRGTSTYNEQFF. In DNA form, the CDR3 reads TGTGCCAGCAGTGATAGAGGGACTAGCACGTACAATGAGCAGTTCTTC.

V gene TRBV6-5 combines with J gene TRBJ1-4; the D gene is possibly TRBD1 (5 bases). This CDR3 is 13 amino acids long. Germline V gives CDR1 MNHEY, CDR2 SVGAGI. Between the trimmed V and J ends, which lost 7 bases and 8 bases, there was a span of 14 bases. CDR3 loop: CASTRWGGEKLFF. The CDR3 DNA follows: TGTGCCAGCACCCGGTGGGGCGGCGAAAAACTGTTTTTT.

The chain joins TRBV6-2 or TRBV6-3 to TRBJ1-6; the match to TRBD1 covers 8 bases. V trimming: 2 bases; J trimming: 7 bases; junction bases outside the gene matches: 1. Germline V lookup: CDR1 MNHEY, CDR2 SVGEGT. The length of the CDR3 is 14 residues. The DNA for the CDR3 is TGTGCCAGCAGTTACCGGACAGGGAATTCACCCCTCCACTTT. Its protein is CASSYRTGNSPLHF.

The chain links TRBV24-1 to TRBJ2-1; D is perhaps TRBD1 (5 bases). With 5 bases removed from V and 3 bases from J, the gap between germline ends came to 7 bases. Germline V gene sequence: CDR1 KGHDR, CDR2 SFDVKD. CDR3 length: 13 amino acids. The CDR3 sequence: CATSGTHYNEQFF. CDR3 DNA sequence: TGTGCCACCAGTGGGACACACTACAATGAGCAGTTCTTC.

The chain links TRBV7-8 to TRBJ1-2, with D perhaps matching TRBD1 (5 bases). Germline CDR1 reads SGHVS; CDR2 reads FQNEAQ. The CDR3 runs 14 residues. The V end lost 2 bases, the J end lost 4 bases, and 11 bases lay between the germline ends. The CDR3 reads CASSLSYRFYGYTF. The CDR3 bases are TGTGCCAGCAGCTTATCGTACAGGTTCTATGGCTACACCTTC.

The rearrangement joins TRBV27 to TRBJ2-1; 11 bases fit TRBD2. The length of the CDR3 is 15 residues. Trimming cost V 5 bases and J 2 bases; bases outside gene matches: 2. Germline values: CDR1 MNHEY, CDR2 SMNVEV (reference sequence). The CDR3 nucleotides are TGTGCCAGCAGTACGACTAGCGGGGCCTACAATGAGCAGTTCTTC. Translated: CASSTTSGAYNEQFF.

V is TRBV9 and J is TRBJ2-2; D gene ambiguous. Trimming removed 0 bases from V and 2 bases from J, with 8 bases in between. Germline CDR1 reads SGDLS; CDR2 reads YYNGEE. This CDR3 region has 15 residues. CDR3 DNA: TGTGCCAGCAGCGTAGGTGTGACAAACACCGGGGAGCTGTTTTTT. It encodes CASSVGVTNTGELFF.

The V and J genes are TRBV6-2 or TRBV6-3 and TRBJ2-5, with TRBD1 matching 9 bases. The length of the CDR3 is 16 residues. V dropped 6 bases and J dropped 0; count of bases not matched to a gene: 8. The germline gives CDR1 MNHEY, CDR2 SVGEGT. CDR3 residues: CASSLLRDRDQETQYF. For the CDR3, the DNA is TGTGCCAGCAGCCTACTCCGGGACAGGGACCAAGAGACCCAGTACTTC.